This T cell receptor (beta chain) was found in a study of shared clonotypes between healthy human individuals. This clone has more than one count but fewer than ten. Generated by immunoSEQ multiplex PCR, the TCRdb table keeps only in-frame clones and is missing some. The sample lists 800,000 to 1,200,000 clones, about 80% seen once, with around 0.47% in the top ten. Between the trimmed V and J ends, which lost 3 bases and 8 bases, there was a span of 13 bases. CDR3 length: 14 amino acids. Germline lookup yields CDR1 MNHNY and CDR2 SVGAGI (reference sequence). The chain employs TRBV6-6 and TRBJ1-4, with D possibly TRBD1 on 6 matching bases. This receptor was taken from a man younger than 30 in good health. Some clones in this sample may be carry-over from other donors' samples. The source material was memory CD4+ T cells from PBMCs. This sample's subset: CD45RA-negative fraction. Here the CDR3 reads CASSYSRGDEKLFF. CDR3 nucleotides: TGTGCCAGCAGTTATTCGAGGGGGGACGAAAAACTGTTTTTT.